A selection of T cell receptor beta chains follows, all from one sample in a study of blood T cell repertoires in COVID-19. Measured with immunoSEQ multiplex PCR; TCRdb has only the in-frame clones, and not every one. The table records some 200,000 clones, around 83% of them present only once. Sequenced input: peripheral blood. The receptors stem from a woman between 40 and 55 years old with acute or convalescent COVID-19. The CDR3 runs from the conserved cysteine through the conserved F or W. A D gene is named only where the DNA matches it firmly. Where a row states a size, it is once, few, many or the class of an expanded clone; other rows omit it.

V gene,D gene,J gene,clone size,CDR3 length,CDR3 DNA,CDR3 protein
TRBV5-1,TRBD2,TRBJ2-3,.,16,TGCGCCAGCAGACTCCCGGGACTAGCGCCTCACGATACGCAGTATTTT,CASRLPGLAPHDTQYF
TRBV18,TRBD2,TRBJ2-2,.,15,TGTGCCAGCTCTTCACGCGGGAGTGCCACCGGGGAGCTGTTTTTT,CASSSRGSATGELFF
TRBV7-9,.,TRBJ1-1,few,13,TGTGCCAGCAGCTTTCGGGATAACACTGAAGCTTTCTTT,CASSFRDNTEAFF
TRBV4-2,TRBD2,TRBJ2-5,.,17,TGTGCCAGCAGCCCGACCCTTCTAGCGGGGTACCAAGAGACCCAGTACTTC,CASSPTLLAGYQETQYF
TRBV6-5,.,TRBJ1-3,.,15,TGTGCCAGCAGTTACTCCCAGGGGCCTGGAAACACCATATATTTT,CASSYSQGPGNTIYF
TRBV2,.,TRBJ1-2,.,16,TGTGCCAGCCGTAGTGGGGGGGGGAGTTTTAACTATGGCTACACCTTC,CASRSGGGSFNYGYTF
TRBV6-6,.,TRBJ1-5,.,12,TGTGCCAGCACGCAGGCCTCTCAGCCCCAGCATTTT,CASTQASQPQHF
TRBV6-5,.,TRBJ1-2,.,13,TGTGCCAGCGGGGCTCAGGGTATCTATGGCTACACCTTC,CASGAQGIYGYTF
TRBV29-1,.,TRBJ2-1,.,12,TGCAGCGTTGAATCTTTCTACAATGAGCAGTTCTTC,CSVESFYNEQFF
TRBV27,.,TRBJ2-1,.,15,TGTGCCAGCAGTGTCGTAGCCTCTCAAGTGAATGAGCAGTTCTTC,CASSVVASQVNEQFF
TRBV3-1/TRBV3-2,TRBD1,TRBJ1-2,.,13,TGTGCCAGCAGTAGACAGGGGCACTATGGCTACACCTTC,CASSRQGHYGYTF